These T cell receptor beta chains were read from a single sample in a study of T-cell memory formation after mild COVID-19. TCRdb reprocessed the 5' RACE reads with MiXCR, giving one entry per CDR3 protein. The table lists 100,000 to 150,000 distinct CDR3 sequences, 5% to 6.5% of them singletons, with approximately 2% in the top ten. Sequencing used PBMCs or a T cell subset sorted from them (not recorded which). Source of these receptors: an adult woman who had mild COVID-19 (a few samples of this study predate the infection). Cell type and time point are not known. Each CDR3 is given with its conserved first and last residue. The D gene is left open where the match is weak. Size is omitted from some rows. Given values are once, few, many or a class for expanded clones.

v_call: TRBV7-3
j_call: TRBJ2-2
d_call: TRBD1
clone_size: many
cdr3_nt: TGTGCCAGCAGCCCTAGAGGGGGCAACACCGGGGAGCTGTTTTTT
cdr3_aa: CASSPRGGNTGELFF

v_call: TRBV5-1
j_call: TRBJ2-3
d_call: NA
clone_size: many
cdr3_nt: TGCGCCAGCAGCGGATCAATGGGGAATACGCAGTATTTT
cdr3_aa: CASSGSMGNTQYF

v_call: TRBV2
j_call: TRBJ2-7
d_call: TRBD1
clone_size: few
cdr3_nt: TGTGCCAGCAGTGGGGCAGGGGGTCCCTACGAGCAGTACTTC
cdr3_aa: CASSGAGGPYEQYF

v_call: TRBV10-3
j_call: TRBJ2-5
d_call: NA
clone_size: NA
cdr3_nt: TGTGCCATCAGTGCCGGGATCCTTGGACGGGAGACCCAGTACTTC
cdr3_aa: CAISAGILGRETQYF

v_call: TRBV27
j_call: TRBJ2-1
d_call: NA
clone_size: many
cdr3_nt: TGTGCCAGCAGTTTATCCAGGACTTATTACAATGAGCAGTTCTTC
cdr3_aa: CASSLSRTYYNEQFF

v_call: TRBV20-1
j_call: TRBJ2-7
d_call: NA
clone_size: few
cdr3_nt: TGCAGTGCTACCCCAACTTTTAACAGGGCTCAGCAGTACTTC
cdr3_aa: CSATPTFNRAQQYF

v_call: TRBV24-1
j_call: TRBJ1-4
d_call: NA
clone_size: NA
cdr3_nt: TGTGCCACCAGCCAAACAGGTCGACGGAATGAAAAACTGTTTTTT
cdr3_aa: CATSQTGRRNEKLFF

v_call: TRBV20-1
j_call: TRBJ2-1
d_call: TRBD1
clone_size: few
cdr3_nt: TGCAGTGCTAGAGGGGGAGACAGGGGAGTCAATGAGCAGTTCTTC
cdr3_aa: CSARGGDRGVNEQFF

v_call: TRBV12-3/TRBV12-4
j_call: TRBJ2-5
d_call: TRBD2
clone_size: NA
cdr3_nt: TGTGCCAGCAGTTTAGCGAGCGGGAGGGAGACCCAGTACTTC
cdr3_aa: CASSLASGRETQYF

v_call: TRBV18
j_call: TRBJ1-1
d_call: NA
clone_size: NA
cdr3_nt: TGTGCCAGCTCACCCGGGGCCACGGGCACTGAAGCTTTCTTT
cdr3_aa: CASSPGATGTEAFF

v_call: TRBV6-5
j_call: TRBJ2-3
d_call: TRBD2
clone_size: NA
cdr3_nt: TGTGCCAGCAGTCCCCATTTTGGTAGCGGGGTCCTGGAACCGCAGTATTTT
cdr3_aa: CASSPHFGSGVLEPQYF

v_call: TRBV10-3
j_call: TRBJ1-6
d_call: TRBD1
clone_size: few
cdr3_nt: TGTGCCATCAGTGACCTCACAGGGGATAATTCACCCCTCCACTTT
cdr3_aa: CAISDLTGDNSPLHF

v_call: TRBV4-3
j_call: TRBJ1-2
d_call: NA
clone_size: few
cdr3_nt: TGCGCCAGCAGCCAATACAGCTTTCCTCCCGAGGGCTACACCTTC
cdr3_aa: CASSQYSFPPEGYTF

v_call: TRBV19
j_call: TRBJ2-5
d_call: NA
clone_size: NA
cdr3_nt: TGTGCCAGTAGGGGACAAGCCGAAGAGACCCAGTACTTC
cdr3_aa: CASRGQAEETQYF

v_call: TRBV20-1
j_call: TRBJ2-3
d_call: TRBD2
clone_size: many
cdr3_nt: TGCAGTGCCAGGGCTAGCGGGAGGGCTACAGATACGCAGTATTTT
cdr3_aa: CSARASGRATDTQYF

v_call: TRBV24-1
j_call: TRBJ2-1
d_call: NA
clone_size: few
cdr3_nt: TGTGCCACCAGTGATGCCAGGGGGGGGTCCTACAATGAGCAGTTCTTC
cdr3_aa: CATSDARGGSYNEQFF

v_call: TRBV7-8
j_call: TRBJ1-1
d_call: NA
clone_size: few
cdr3_nt: TGTGCCAGCAGCCTTACTCGGACGGTGTCTGAAGCTTTCTTT
cdr3_aa: CASSLTRTVSEAFF

v_call: TRBV11-2
j_call: TRBJ2-7
d_call: TRBD2
clone_size: many
cdr3_nt: TGTGCCAGCAGCTCCGGGACTAGCGGGTTCTACGAGCAGTACTTC
cdr3_aa: CASSSGTSGFYEQYF

v_call: TRBV7-9
j_call: TRBJ1-2
d_call: NA
clone_size: NA
cdr3_nt: TGTGCCAGCAGCCCAAATATCGCGGGGCCAAATGGCTACACCTTC
cdr3_aa: CASSPNIAGPNGYTF

v_call: TRBV6-6
j_call: TRBJ1-1
d_call: NA
clone_size: NA
cdr3_nt: TGTGCCAGCAGTTGGGGGGAATTGAACACTGAAGCTTTCTTT
cdr3_aa: CASSWGELNTEAFF

v_call: TRBV15
j_call: TRBJ2-3
d_call: NA
clone_size: NA
cdr3_nt: TGTGCCACCAGCAGATCCTTAGGGGGAACAGATACGCAGTATTTT
cdr3_aa: CATSRSLGGTDTQYF

v_call: TRBV4-1
j_call: TRBJ1-1
d_call: NA
clone_size: many
cdr3_nt: TGCGCCAGCAGCCAGGGGCTGGACACTGAAGCTTTCTTT
cdr3_aa: CASSQGLDTEAFF

v_call: TRBV4-1
j_call: TRBJ2-2
d_call: NA
clone_size: few
cdr3_nt: TGCGCCAGCAGCCAACTGGACAGGAACACCGGGGAGCTGTTTTTT
cdr3_aa: CASSQLDRNTGELFF

v_call: TRBV5-4
j_call: TRBJ2-7
d_call: TRBD1
clone_size: few
cdr3_nt: TGTGCCAGCAGCCTGGACAGGGGAGGCTCCTACGAGCAGTACTTC
cdr3_aa: CASSLDRGGSYEQYF

v_call: TRBV24-1
j_call: TRBJ2-3
d_call: NA
clone_size: many
cdr3_nt: TGTGCCACCAGTGATCCCTTAGGGGGGGGTCGCGCAGATACGCAGTATTTT
cdr3_aa: CATSDPLGGGRADTQYF

v_call: TRBV5-1
j_call: TRBJ2-3
d_call: TRBD2
clone_size: many
cdr3_nt: TGCGCCAGCACCTCAGCGGGAAGTCCGGGAGATACGCAGTATTTT
cdr3_aa: CASTSAGSPGDTQYF

v_call: TRBV12-3/TRBV12-4
j_call: TRBJ1-1
d_call: TRBD1
clone_size: many
cdr3_nt: TGTGCCAGCAGTTTAGCGGGTCAGGGGGCAGATGAAGCTTTCTTT
cdr3_aa: CASSLAGQGADEAFF

v_call: TRBV18
j_call: TRBJ2-2
d_call: TRBD1
clone_size: few
cdr3_nt: TGTGCCAGCTCACCAAGGACAGGGGGAGACACCGGGGAGCTGTTTTTT
cdr3_aa: CASSPRTGGDTGELFF

v_call: TRBV7-2
j_call: TRBJ1-2
d_call: NA
clone_size: many
cdr3_nt: TGTGCCAGCAGCTTATCTGTTGGCTACACCTTC
cdr3_aa: CASSLSVGYTF

v_call: TRBV9
j_call: TRBJ2-1
d_call: NA
clone_size: NA
cdr3_nt: TGTGCCAGCAGCGTAGGGCTAGCGACCAACAATGAGCAGTTCTTC
cdr3_aa: CASSVGLATNNEQFF

v_call: TRBV6-5
j_call: TRBJ2-3
d_call: TRBD2
clone_size: NA
cdr3_nt: TGTGCCAGCAGGGCAACTAGCGGGAGGCTTGATACGCAGTATTTT
cdr3_aa: CASRATSGRLDTQYF

v_call: TRBV27
j_call: TRBJ2-7
d_call: NA
clone_size: few
cdr3_nt: TGTGCCAGCAGTTTAGGCCTGACTAGGGGCCGGGGCGAGCAGTACTTC
cdr3_aa: CASSLGLTRGRGEQYF

v_call: TRBV4-2
j_call: TRBJ2-5
d_call: NA
clone_size: few
cdr3_nt: TGTGCCAGCAGCCAAGTAGTAGGGCGGGGGCTCCAAGAGACCCAGTACTTC
cdr3_aa: CASSQVVGRGLQETQYF

v_call: TRBV10-3
j_call: TRBJ2-1
d_call: NA
clone_size: many
cdr3_nt: TGTGCCATCAGTGAGCGGCAGGTAGTGAACAATGAGCAGTTCTTC
cdr3_aa: CAISERQVVNNEQFF

v_call: TRBV12-3/TRBV12-4
j_call: TRBJ2-1
d_call: TRBD2
clone_size: few
cdr3_nt: TGTGCCAGCACCACCAAGCTTGGCGGGAGGGTAGGGAATGAGCAGTTCTTC
cdr3_aa: CASTTKLGGRVGNEQFF

v_call: TRBV4-1
j_call: TRBJ2-7
d_call: NA
clone_size: few
cdr3_nt: TGCGCCAGCAGCCAAGATCTTTTTGGGACCCCCTACGAGCAGTACTTC
cdr3_aa: CASSQDLFGTPYEQYF

v_call: TRBV12-3/TRBV12-4
j_call: TRBJ2-3
d_call: TRBD2
clone_size: NA
cdr3_nt: TGTGCCAGCACGTTAGCGGGGGGGACAGATACGCAGTATTTT
cdr3_aa: CASTLAGGTDTQYF

v_call: TRBV7-9
j_call: TRBJ1-6
d_call: TRBD1
clone_size: many
cdr3_nt: TGTGCCAGCAGCCCAAGTGGACAGGGGAATTCACCCCTCCACTTT
cdr3_aa: CASSPSGQGNSPLHF

v_call: TRBV12-3/TRBV12-4
j_call: TRBJ2-4
d_call: TRBD2
clone_size: many
cdr3_nt: TGTGCCAGCAGCCCCGGGACTAGCGGGAGCTTTATGGCCAAAAACATTCAGTACTTC
cdr3_aa: CASSPGTSGSFMAKNIQYF